The clone carrying this TCR beta chain was observed a few times. As yet, its antigen is unknown. The CDR3 length is 14 residues. V lost 3 bases and J lost 4, with 12 bases in between. The V gene's germline CDR1 is SEHNR and CDR2 FQNEAQ (reference sequence). This sample was included in a study of T cells in Graves' hyperthyroidism and ophthalmopathy. Study at large: Prior to any treatment, at the point of initial diagnosis, peripheral blood was collected. Study observations and caveats: Blood also contained most expanded thyroid clonotypes above 0.001.

RNA transcripts provided the source from which TCR beta CDR3 regions were amplified. Primed by the HTBI set, a first-round RT-PCR was run on the TCR CDR3. Via MiXCR, TCRdb re-called the multiplex PCR reads, giving one row per CDR3 protein. Among approximately 570,000 distinct CDR3 sequences listed, about 20% were seen once. The sequence derives from a man aged 35-49 years with Graves' ophthalmopathy. The sequencing input was blood. The chain employs TRBV7-9 and TRBJ2-5; no firm D call. CDR3 protein: CASSFQTSRETQYF. CDR3 sequence (DNA): TGTGCCAGCAGCTTCCAAACGAGTAGAGAGACCCAGTACTTC.